The 30 T cell receptor beta chains below come from one sample, sequenced in a study of blood T cell repertoires in COVID-19. Sequenced by immunoSEQ multiplex PCR; TCRdb stores in-frame clones only, minus some. The sample carries a few hundred thousand clones, over 65% recorded once. Sequenced material: peripheral blood. Receptors were obtained from a human donor with acute or convalescent COVID-19. The donor label of this sample is uncertain.

The chain combines TRBV29-1 with TRBJ1-3; TRBD1 agrees at 8 bases. CDR1 SQVTM and CDR2 ANQGSEA come from the germline V gene. J was trimmed by 4 bases and V by 6 bases; bases with no gene match: 5. This CDR3 region has 13 residues. The CDR3 DNA sequence: TGCAGCGTCCGACAGGGGCAGGGAAACACCATATATTTT. This encodes CSVRQGQGNTIYF.

The chain combines TRBV18 with TRBJ2-3; D may be TRBD2 (6 bases). V was pared by 2 bases and J by 3 bases, with 18 bases between. The CDR3 runs to 17 residues. Looked up from germline, CDR1 is KGHSH and CDR2 is LQKENI. The CDR3 reads CASSPLAAGSPTDTQYF. In DNA, the CDR3 is TGTGCCAGCTCACCATTAGCGGCAGGCAGTCCTACAGATACGCAGTATTTT. The whole variable domain, filled in from reference TRBV18 and TRBJ2-3, reads NAGVMQNPRHLVRRRGQEARLRCSPMKGHSHVYWYRQLPEEGLKFMVYLQKENIIDESGMPKERFSAEFPKEGPSILRIQQVVRGDSAAYFCASSPLAAGSPTDTQYFGPGTRLTVL.

The chain employs TRBV28 and TRBJ2-7; D is possibly TRBD1 (9 bases). Trimming pared 5 bases from V and 5 bases from J, leaving 22 bases between. This CDR3 has 16 amino acids. Looked up from germline, CDR1 is MDHEN and CDR2 is SYDVKM. The CDR3: CASSPHSGTGYNEQYF. CDR3 nucleotides: TGTGCCAGCAGTCCCCATAGCGGGACAGGGTATAACGAGCAGTACTTC.

The chain uses TRBV18 and TRBJ1-1; no reliable D call. The ends were cut back, 0 bases at V and 8 bases at J, with 25 bases in the middle. Germline CDR1 is KGHSH and CDR2 is LQKENI. This CDR3 region has 18 residues. CDR3 residues: CASSPPRRGEVATNEAFF. CDR3 coding DNA: TGTGCCAGCTCACCACCGCGTCGGGGTGAGGTCGCTACCAACGAAGCTTTCTTT.

The V gene is TRBV5-6, the J gene TRBJ2-3; a weak D match, TRBD2 (7 bases). CDR1 SGHDT and CDR2 YYEEEE come from the germline V gene. V shed 4 bases and J shed 3 bases, with 12 bases lying between them. CDR3 length equals 14 residues. The CDR3 DNA reads TGTGCCAGCAGCCCGGGGGGCCGGACAGATACGCAGTATTTT. The encoded protein is CASSPGGRTDTQYF.

This sequence joins TRBV28 and TRBJ1-5; D is ambiguous. The CDR3 totals 14 residues. The ends were cut back, 6 bases at V and 5 bases at J, with 14 bases in the middle. Germline CDR1 reads MDHEN; CDR2 reads SYDVKM. The CDR3 DNA sequence: TGTGCCAGCAGGACGACGGGAGGGTATCAGCCCCAGCATTTT. Its protein is CASRTTGGYQPQHF.

The CDR3 region has the DNA TGTGCCAGCAGCTTAGCCCCCGGACAGGGCGGAAACACCATATATTTT. This codes for CASSLAPGQGGNTIYF. The chain carries TRBV7-2 and TRBJ1-3; 8 nucleotides align to TRBD1. With V trimmed by 0 bases and J by 4 bases, 5 bases remained unmatched. Germline V gene data show CDR1 as SGHTA and CDR2 as FQGNSA. The CDR3 runs 16 residues. The whole variable domain, remainder taken from reference TRBV7-2 and TRBJ1-3, is GAGVSQSPSNKVTEKGKDVELRCDPISGHTALYWYRQSLGQGLEFLIYFQGNSAPDKSGLPSDRFSAERTGGSVSTLTIQRTQQEDSAVYLCASSLAPGQGGNTIYFGEGSWLTVV.

DNA of the CDR3: TGTGCCAGCAGCTTAGACACCACGAACACTGAAGCTTTCTTT. Protein sequence: CASSLDTTNTEAFF. This chain links TRBV7-9 with TRBJ1-1; D is unresolved. The V and J ends lost 1 base and 1 base respectively, with 7 bases between them. CDR3 length equals 14 residues. CDR1 and CDR2 from the germline V gene are SEHNR and FQNEAQ (reference sequence).

This chain links TRBV30 with TRBJ1-3; a weak D match, TRBD1 (5 bases). The CDR3 is made up of 13 amino acids. With 4 bases removed from V and 4 bases from J, the gap between germline ends came to 11 bases. The germline V gene has CDR1 GTSNPN and CDR2 SVGIG (reference sequence). CDR3 sequence (DNA): TGTGCCTGGATGTGGCGGGGGGGAAACACCATATATTTT. This translates into CAWMWRGGNTIYF.

This clone came up a few times. This chain's CDR3 is CASSHTRTGRYGYTF. DNA for the CDR3: TGCGCCAGCAGCCACACGCGCACAGGCCGCTATGGCTACACCTTC. The chain carries TRBV4-1 and TRBJ1-2; weak D call: TRBD1 (5 bases). Trimming pared 3 bases from V and 4 bases from J, leaving 15 bases between. The CDR3 consists of 15 residues. Germline values: CDR1 MGHRA, CDR2 YSYEKL.

V is TRBV9 and J is TRBJ1-6; weak D call: TRBD1 (5 bases). The CDR3 is 16 residues long. Germline CDR1 and CDR2: SGDLS and YYNGEE. Deletions cut 3 bases from V and 7 bases from J, with 17 bases between. The DNA for the CDR3 is TGTGCCAGCAGCGGCGGCGGATTCGGGGGGAATTCACCCCTCCACTTT. As protein: CASSGGGFGGNSPLHF.

CDR3 DNA sequence: TGCGCCAGCAGCTTCAGTCAGGGAGGATCACCCCTCCACTTT. It is translated as CASSFSQGGSPLHF. The V and J genes are TRBV5-1 and TRBJ1-6; maybe TRBD1 (5 bases). This CDR3 has 14 residues. Germline CDR1 and CDR2: SGHRS and YFSETQ. Trimming took off 2 bases at V and 10 bases at J, with 13 bases between the two ends.

This rearrangement joins TRBV7-8 to TRBJ2-7; D is unresolved. This CDR3 has 11 amino acids. Per the germline V gene, CDR1 is SGHVS and CDR2 is FQNEAQ. Trimming left V 0 bases short and J 8 bases short, with 5 bases between. The CDR3 bases are TGTGCCAGCAGCTTAGCTTCCAAGCAGTACTTC. Its protein is CASSLASKQYF.

The sample holds a few counts of this clone. The chain carries TRBV10-3 and TRBJ1-1; 9 bases agree with TRBD1. Germline V CDR1 and CDR2: ENHRY, SYGVKD. The CDR3 is 14 residues long. J gave up 7 bases and V 6 bases, and 9 bases lay outside the gene matches. CDR3 in amino acids: CAIRRTGDGSEAFF. Here the CDR3 DNA reads TGTGCCATCAGAAGGACAGGGGATGGGAGTGAAGCTTTCTTT.

This chain connects TRBV28 to TRBJ1-3, with no clear D. Trimming stripped 6 bases from V and 2 bases from J, with 11 bases between. Germline CDR1 MDHEN, CDR2 SYDVKM. This CDR3 has 14 residues. The CDR3 DNA reads as TGTGCCAGCAGCCTTACCACAGCTGGAAACACCATATATTTT. Its translation is CASSLTTAGNTIYF.

J is TRBJ2-1 and V is TRBV7-9; D possibly corresponds to TRBD1 (6 bases). The CDR3 has 17 residues. Trimming took 1 base from V and 0 from J, leaving 13 bases between them. Germline CDR1 SEHNR, CDR2 FQNEAQ (reference sequence). The CDR3 DNA is TGTGCCAGCAGCTTAGTTCAGGGGTTGGGCTCCTACAATGAGCAGTTCTTC. Amino acids: CASSLVQGLGSYNEQFF.

The chain carries TRBV6-6 and TRBJ2-5, with 8 positions matching TRBD2. Trimming took 0 bases from V and 1 from J; bases not matched to a gene: 4. Germline CDR1 reads MNHNY; CDR2 reads SVGAGI (reference sequence). The CDR3 extends over 16 amino acids. Here the CDR3 DNA reads TGTGCCAGCAGTTACTCTATCGCGGGGGGCCAAGAGACCCAGTACTTC. It translates to CASSYSIAGGQETQYF.

CDR3 sequence (DNA): TGTGCCAGCACCCTTCTAACAGGGAATAATTCACCCCTCCACTTT. It encodes CASTLLTGNNSPLHF. This rearrangement joins TRBV7-9 to TRBJ1-6; possibly TRBD1 for D (6 bases). Per the germline V gene, CDR1 is SEHNR and CDR2 is FQNEAQ (reference sequence). This CDR3 spans 15 amino acids. Trimming pared 7 bases from V and 5 bases from J, leaving 15 bases between.

The chain combines TRBV27 with TRBJ1-1, with D perhaps TRBD1 (6 bases). In germline, CDR1 is MNHEY, CDR2 SMNVEV (reference sequence). The CDR3 length is 16 residues. V was trimmed by 6 bases and J by 2 bases, leaving 19 bases between them. The CDR3 DNA is TGTGCCAGCAGCCGATTGACAGGCCTAGGAAACACTGAAGCTTTCTTT. Its translation is CASSRLTGLGNTEAFF.

The chain carries TRBV7-9 and TRBJ1-6, with TRBD1 identical over 7 bases. This CDR3 has 16 amino acids. CDR1 and CDR2 from the germline V gene are SEHNR and FQNEAQ (reference sequence). Trimming took 4 bases from V and 0 from J; bases not matched to a gene: 3. The CDR3 DNA follows: TGTGCCAGCAGCTCCCGGACAGGCTCCTATAATTCACCCCTCCACTTT. Amino acids: CASSSRTGSYNSPLHF. The full variable domain, rest sourced from reference TRBV7-9 and TRBJ1-6, is DTGVSQNPRHKITKRGQNVTFRCDPISEHNRLYWYRQTLGQGPEFLTYFQNEAQLEKSRLLSDRFSAERPKGSFSTLEIQRTEQGDSAMYLCASSSRTGSYNSPLHFGNGTRLTVT.

This clone was seen only a few times. The rearrangement joins TRBV6-5 to TRBJ1-1; TRBD1 is a possible D gene (6 bases). V was pared by 6 bases and J by 3 bases, with 14 bases between. The CDR3 has 14 amino acids. CDR1 MNHEY and CDR2 SVGAGI come from the germline V gene. CDR3 coding DNA: TGTGCCAGCAGATTACAGGGAAGGTACACTGAAGCTTTCTTT. Translation gives CASRLQGRYTEAFF.

This clone was picked up one time. The DNA for the CDR3 is TGTGCCTGGAGACAGGGCCGATCTGGAAACACCATATATTTT. Translated, it gives CAWRQGRSGNTIYF. V and J are TRBV30 and TRBJ1-3; tentative D call: TRBD1 (6 bases). This CDR3 has 14 amino acids. Germline values: CDR1 GTSNPN, CDR2 SVGIG (reference sequence). The V end lost 3 bases, the J end lost 1 base, and 10 bases lay between the germline ends.

The chain employs TRBV28 and TRBJ1-2; 7 positions match TRBD1. Germline values: CDR1 MDHEN, CDR2 SYDVKM. Trimming cost V 5 bases and J 8 bases; bases outside gene matches: 17. The CDR3 sequence is 16 residues long. The CDR3 sequence is CASSPSIGQDGGGYTF. The CDR3 nucleotides are TGTGCCAGCAGTCCCTCGATCGGACAGGACGGCGGAGGCTACACCTTC.

The chain has TRBV30 and TRBJ1-3; D is perhaps TRBD1 (5 bases). The CDR3 sequence is 13 residues long. The V gene's germline CDR1 is GTSNPN and CDR2 SVGIG (reference sequence). V was shortened by 5 bases and J by 3 bases, with 11 bases between the two germline ends. The CDR3: CAWGQGIGNTIYF. The CDR3 coding sequence is TGTGCCTGGGGTCAGGGAATTGGAAACACCATATATTTT.

The chain couples TRBV7-9 to TRBJ1-3, with TRBD1 matching over 8 bases. The germline V gene encodes CDR1 SEHNR and CDR2 FQNEAQ (reference sequence). The length of the CDR3 is 15 residues. V trimming: 2 bases; J trimming: 0 bases; junction bases outside the gene matches: 0. In DNA form, the CDR3 reads TGTGCCAGCAGCTTAACAGGGGGCTCTGGAAACACCATATATTTT. This codes for CASSLTGGSGNTIYF.

The chain couples TRBV28 to TRBJ1-2, with D unclear. Germline V gene sequence: CDR1 MDHEN, CDR2 SYDVKM. Between the trimmed V and J ends, which lost 5 bases and 3 bases, there was a span of 16 bases. The CDR3 extends over 15 amino acids. This CDR3 reads CASSPRVWGDYGYTF. In nucleotides, the CDR3 is TGTGCCAGCAGTCCTAGGGTATGGGGAGACTATGGCTACACCTTC.

Here the CDR3 reads CASSFGGANYGYTF. DNA for the CDR3: TGTGCCAGCAGCTTTGGGGGGGCTAACTATGGCTACACCTTC. This chain joins TRBV7-8 and TRBJ1-2, with D possibly matching TRBD1 (5 bases). V shed 3 bases and J shed 0 bases, with 8 bases lying between them. Germline lookup yields CDR1 SGHVS and CDR2 FQNEAQ. The CDR3 spans 14 residues.

The gene calls are TRBV6-1 and TRBJ2-2; a weak D match, TRBD1 (5 bases). CDR3 length equals 15 residues. Germline-derived CDR1 and CDR2 are MNHNS and SASEGT. V was shortened by 2 bases and J by 2 bases, with 9 bases between the two germline ends. This CDR3 reads CASSEQGANTGELFF. The CDR3 region has the DNA TGTGCCAGCAGTGAACAAGGGGCTAACACCGGGGAGCTGTTTTTT.

V gene TRBV15 combines with J gene TRBJ1-2; D perhaps matches TRBD1 (5 bases). In germline, CDR1 is LNHNV, CDR2 YYDKDF (reference sequence). The length of the CDR3 is 15 residues. Trimming cost V 5 bases and J 2 bases, with 15 bases left between them. The CDR3 nucleotides are TGTGCCACCAGCCGCAATTTGGGGGGGAACTATGGCTACACCTTC. It translates to CATSRNLGGNYGYTF. The complete variable domain, with remaining parts taken from reference TRBV15 and TRBJ1-2, reads DAMVIQNPRYQVTQFGKPVTLSCSQTLNHNVMYWYQQKSSQAPKLLFHYYDKDFNNEADTPDNFQSRRPNTSFCFLDIRSPGLGDTAMYLCATSRNLGGNYGYTFGSGTRLTVV.

The gene calls are TRBV27 and TRBJ2-7; no clear D. This CDR3 is built from 12 residues. The germline gives CDR1 MNHEY, CDR2 SMNVEV (reference sequence). The V gene lost 7 bases and the J gene lost 1 base, with 8 bases spanning the gap. The CDR3 region has the DNA TGTGCCAGCATATGTCGGTCCTACGAGCAGTACTTC. Its translation: CASICRSYEQYF.